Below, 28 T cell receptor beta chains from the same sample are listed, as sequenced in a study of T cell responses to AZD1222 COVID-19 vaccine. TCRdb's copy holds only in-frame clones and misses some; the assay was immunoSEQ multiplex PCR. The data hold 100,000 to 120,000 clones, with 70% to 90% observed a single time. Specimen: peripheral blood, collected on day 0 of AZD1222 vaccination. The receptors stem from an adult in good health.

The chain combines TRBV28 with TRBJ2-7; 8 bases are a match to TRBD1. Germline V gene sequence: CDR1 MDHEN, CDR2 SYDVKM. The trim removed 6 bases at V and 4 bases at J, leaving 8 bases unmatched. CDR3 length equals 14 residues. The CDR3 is CASRRPGGFYEQYF. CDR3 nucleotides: TGTGCCAGCAGACGCCCAGGGGGCTTTTACGAGCAGTACTTC.

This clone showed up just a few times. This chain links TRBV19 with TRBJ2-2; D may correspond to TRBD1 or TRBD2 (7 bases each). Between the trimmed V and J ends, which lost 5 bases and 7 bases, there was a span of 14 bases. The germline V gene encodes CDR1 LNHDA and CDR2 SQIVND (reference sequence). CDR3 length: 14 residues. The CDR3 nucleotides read TGTGCCAGTAGTGCGACAGGGAGGGTCGGGGAGCTGTTTTTT. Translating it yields CASSATGRVGELFF.

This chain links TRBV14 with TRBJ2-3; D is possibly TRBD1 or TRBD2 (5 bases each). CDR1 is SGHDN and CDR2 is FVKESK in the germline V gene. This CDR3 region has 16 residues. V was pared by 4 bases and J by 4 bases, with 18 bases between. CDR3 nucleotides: TGTGCCAGCAGCCCCCTGGCAGGGCTTAGCGCAGATACGCAGTATTTT. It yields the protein CASSPLAGLSADTQYF. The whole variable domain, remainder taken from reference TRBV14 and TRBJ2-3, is EAGVTQFPSHSVIEKGQTVTLRCDPISGHDNLYWYRRVMGKEIKFLLHFVKESKQDESGMPNNRFLAERTGGTYSTLKVQPAELEDSGVYFCASSPLAGLSADTQYFGPGTRLTVL.

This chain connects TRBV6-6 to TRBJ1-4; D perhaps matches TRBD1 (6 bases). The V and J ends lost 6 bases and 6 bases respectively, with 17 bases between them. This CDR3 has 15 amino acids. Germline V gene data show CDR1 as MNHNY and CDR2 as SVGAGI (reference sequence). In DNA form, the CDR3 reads TGTGCCAGCAGAAGGGGGGCAGGGGTGGATGAAAAACTGTTTTTT. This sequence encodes CASRRGAGVDEKLFF.

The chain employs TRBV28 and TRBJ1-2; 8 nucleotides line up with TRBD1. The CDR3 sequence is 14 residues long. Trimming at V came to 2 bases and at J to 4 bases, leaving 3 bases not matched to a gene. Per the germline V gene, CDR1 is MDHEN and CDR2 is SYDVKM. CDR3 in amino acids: CASSLGQGSYGYTF. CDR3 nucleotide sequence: TGTGCCAGCAGTTTAGGACAGGGCTCCTATGGCTACACCTTC.

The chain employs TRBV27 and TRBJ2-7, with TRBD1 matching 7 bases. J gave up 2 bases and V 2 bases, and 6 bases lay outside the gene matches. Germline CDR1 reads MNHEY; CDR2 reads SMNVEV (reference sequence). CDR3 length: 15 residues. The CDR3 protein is CASSLGDSLTYEQYF. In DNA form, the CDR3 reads TGTGCCAGCAGTTTAGGGGACAGTCTTACCTACGAGCAGTACTTC.

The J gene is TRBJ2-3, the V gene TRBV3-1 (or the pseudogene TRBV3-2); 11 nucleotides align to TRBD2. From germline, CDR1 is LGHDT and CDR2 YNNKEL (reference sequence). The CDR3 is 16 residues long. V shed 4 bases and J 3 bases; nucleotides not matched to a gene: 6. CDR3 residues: CASSLQLAGVTDTQYF. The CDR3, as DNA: TGTGCCAGCAGCCTACAACTAGCGGGAGTAACAGATACGCAGTATTTT.

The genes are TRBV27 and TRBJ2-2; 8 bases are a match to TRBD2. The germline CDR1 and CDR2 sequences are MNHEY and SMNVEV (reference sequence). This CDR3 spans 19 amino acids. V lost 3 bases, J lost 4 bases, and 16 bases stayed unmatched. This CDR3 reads CASSFLGANIAGSTGELFF. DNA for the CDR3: TGTGCCAGCAGTTTTCTTGGAGCCAACATAGCGGGGTCCACCGGGGAGCTGTTTTTT.

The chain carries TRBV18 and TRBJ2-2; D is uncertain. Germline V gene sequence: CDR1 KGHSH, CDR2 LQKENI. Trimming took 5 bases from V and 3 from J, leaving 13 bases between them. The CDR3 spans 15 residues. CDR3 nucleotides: TGTGCCAGCTCAAAGCAAAGAGTAGACACCGGGGAGCTGTTTTTT. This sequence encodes CASSKQRVDTGELFF.

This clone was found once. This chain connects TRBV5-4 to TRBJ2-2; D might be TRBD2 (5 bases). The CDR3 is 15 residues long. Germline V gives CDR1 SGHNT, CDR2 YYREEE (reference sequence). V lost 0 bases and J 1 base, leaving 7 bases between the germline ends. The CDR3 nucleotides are TGTGCCAGCAGCTTGGTTCGGGGGAACACCGGGGAGCTGTTTTTT. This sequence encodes CASSLVRGNTGELFF.

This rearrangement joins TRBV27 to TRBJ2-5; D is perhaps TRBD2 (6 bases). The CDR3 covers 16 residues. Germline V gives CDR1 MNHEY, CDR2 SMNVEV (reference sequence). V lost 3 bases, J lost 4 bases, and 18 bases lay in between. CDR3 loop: CASSFYGRTSGETQYF. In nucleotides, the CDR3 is TGTGCCAGCAGTTTTTACGGGAGAACGTCCGGAGAGACCCAGTACTTC.

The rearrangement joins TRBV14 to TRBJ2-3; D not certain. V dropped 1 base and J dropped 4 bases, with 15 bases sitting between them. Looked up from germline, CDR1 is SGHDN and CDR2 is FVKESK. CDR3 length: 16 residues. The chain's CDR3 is CASSQVRAALPDTQYF. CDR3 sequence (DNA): TGTGCCAGCAGCCAAGTTCGGGCGGCCCTCCCAGATACGCAGTATTTT.

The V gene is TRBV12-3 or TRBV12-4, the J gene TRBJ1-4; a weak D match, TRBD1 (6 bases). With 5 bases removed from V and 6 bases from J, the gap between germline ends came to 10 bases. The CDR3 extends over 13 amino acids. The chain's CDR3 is CASSPTGYEKLFF. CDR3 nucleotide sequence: TGTGCCAGCAGTCCGACAGGATATGAAAAACTGTTTTTT.

In DNA form, the CDR3 reads TGTGCCAGCAGCCAGTTAGCGGGGGGGGTTTACGAGCAGTACTTC. Translating it yields CASSQLAGGVYEQYF. V usage is TRBV7-2 and J usage is TRBJ2-7, with 11 bases that match TRBD2. Germline V gene data show CDR1 as SGHTA and CDR2 as FQGNSA. Losses at the gene ends were 5 bases for V and 4 bases for J; bases not matched to a gene: 7. CDR3 length equals 15 residues. Full variable domain (rest looked up from reference TRBV7-2 and TRBJ2-7): GAGVSQSPSNKVTEKGKDVELRCDPISGHTALYWYRQSLGQGLEFLIYFQGNSAPDKSGLPSDRFSAERTGGSVSTLTIQRTQQEDSAVYLCASSQLAGGVYEQYFGPGTRLTVT.

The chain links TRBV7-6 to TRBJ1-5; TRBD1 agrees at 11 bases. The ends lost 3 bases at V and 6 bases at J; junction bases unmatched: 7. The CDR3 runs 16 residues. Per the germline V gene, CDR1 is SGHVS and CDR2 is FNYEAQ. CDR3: CASSLRDRGIGQPQHF. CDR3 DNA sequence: TGTGCCAGCAGCTTGCGGGACAGGGGGATCGGTCAGCCCCAGCATTTT.

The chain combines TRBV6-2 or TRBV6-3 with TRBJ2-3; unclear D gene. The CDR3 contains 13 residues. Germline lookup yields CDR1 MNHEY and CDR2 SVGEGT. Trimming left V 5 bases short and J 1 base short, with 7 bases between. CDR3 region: CASSGPRTDTQYF. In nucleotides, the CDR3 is TGTGCCAGCAGTGGACCCCGCACAGATACGCAGTATTTT.

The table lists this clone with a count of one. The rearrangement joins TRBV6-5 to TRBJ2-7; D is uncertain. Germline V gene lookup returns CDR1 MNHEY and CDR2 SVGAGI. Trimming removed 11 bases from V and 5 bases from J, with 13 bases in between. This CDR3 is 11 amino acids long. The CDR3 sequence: CAASRSHEQYF. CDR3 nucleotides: TGTGCCGCTTCGAGATCTCACGAGCAGTACTTC.

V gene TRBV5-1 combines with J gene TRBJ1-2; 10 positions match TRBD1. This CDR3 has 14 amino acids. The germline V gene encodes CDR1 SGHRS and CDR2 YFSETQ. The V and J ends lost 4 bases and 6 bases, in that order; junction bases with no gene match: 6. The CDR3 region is CASSPTDRGHGYTF. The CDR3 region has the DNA TGCGCCAGCAGCCCGACCGACAGGGGGCATGGCTACACCTTC.

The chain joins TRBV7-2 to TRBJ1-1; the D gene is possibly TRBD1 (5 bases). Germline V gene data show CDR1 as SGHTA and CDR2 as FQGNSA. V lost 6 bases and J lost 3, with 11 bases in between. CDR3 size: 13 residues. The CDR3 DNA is TGTGCCAGCAGGCAGGGTAAAGACACTGAAGCTTTCTTT. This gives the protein CASRQGKDTEAFF.

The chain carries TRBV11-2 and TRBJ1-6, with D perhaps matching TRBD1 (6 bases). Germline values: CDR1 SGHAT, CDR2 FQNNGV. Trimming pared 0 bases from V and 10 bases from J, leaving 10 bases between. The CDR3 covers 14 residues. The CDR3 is CASSLDPGTSPLHF. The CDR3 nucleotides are TGTGCCAGCAGCTTAGATCCCGGGACATCACCCCTCCACTTT.

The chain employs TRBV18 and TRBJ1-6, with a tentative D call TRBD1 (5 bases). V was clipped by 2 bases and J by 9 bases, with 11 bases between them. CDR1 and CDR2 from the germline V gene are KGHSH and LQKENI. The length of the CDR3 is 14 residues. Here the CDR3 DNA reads TGTGCCAGCTCACCAGCCGGTACAGGTTCACCCCTCCACTTT. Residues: CASSPAGTGSPLHF.

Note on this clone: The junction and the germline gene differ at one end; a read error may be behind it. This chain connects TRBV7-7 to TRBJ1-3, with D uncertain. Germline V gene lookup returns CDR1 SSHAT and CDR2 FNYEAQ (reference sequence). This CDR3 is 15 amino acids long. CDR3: CASSLDGSSGNTIYF. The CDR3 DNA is TGTGCTAGCAGCTTGGACGGGTCGTCCGGAAACACCATATATTTT. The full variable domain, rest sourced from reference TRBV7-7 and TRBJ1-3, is GAGVSQSPRYKVTKRGQDVTLRCDPISSHATLYWYQQALGQGPEFLTYFNYEAQPDKSGLPSDRFSAERPEGSISTLTIQRTEQRDSAMYRCASSLDGSSGNTIYFGEGSWLTVV.

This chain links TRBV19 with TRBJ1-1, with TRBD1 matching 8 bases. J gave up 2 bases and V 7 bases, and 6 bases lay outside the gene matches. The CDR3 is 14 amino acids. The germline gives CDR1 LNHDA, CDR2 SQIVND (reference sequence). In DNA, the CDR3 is TGTGCCAGTAATGTGCAGGGGGCCAACACTGAAGCTTTCTTT. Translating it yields CASNVQGANTEAFF.

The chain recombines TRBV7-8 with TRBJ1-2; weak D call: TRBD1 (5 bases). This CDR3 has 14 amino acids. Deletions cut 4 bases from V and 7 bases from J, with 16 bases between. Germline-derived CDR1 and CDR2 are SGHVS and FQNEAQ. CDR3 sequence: CASSSGRVGVGYTF. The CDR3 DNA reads TGTGCCAGCAGCTCAGGCCGGGTGGGGGTTGGCTACACCTTC.

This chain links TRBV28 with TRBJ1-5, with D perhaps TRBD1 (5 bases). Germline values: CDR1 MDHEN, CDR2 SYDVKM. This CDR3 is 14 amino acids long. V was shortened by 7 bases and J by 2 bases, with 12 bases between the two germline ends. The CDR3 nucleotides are TGTGCCAGCAAACTGGTCAGGGGCAATCAGCCCCAGCATTTT. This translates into CASKLVRGNQPQHF.

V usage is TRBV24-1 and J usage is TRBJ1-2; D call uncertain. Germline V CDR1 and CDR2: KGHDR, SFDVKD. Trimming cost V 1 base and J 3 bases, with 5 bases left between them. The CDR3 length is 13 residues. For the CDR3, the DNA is TGTGCCACCAGTGATTTTGGAGACTATGGCTACACCTTC. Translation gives CATSDFGDYGYTF.

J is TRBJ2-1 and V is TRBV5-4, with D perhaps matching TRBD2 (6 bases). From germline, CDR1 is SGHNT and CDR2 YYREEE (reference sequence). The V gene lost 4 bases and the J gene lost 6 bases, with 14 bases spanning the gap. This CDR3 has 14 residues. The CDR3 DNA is TGTGCCAGCAGCCCCCGCCTGGAGGGCAATGAGCAGTTCTTC. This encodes CASSPRLEGNEQFF.

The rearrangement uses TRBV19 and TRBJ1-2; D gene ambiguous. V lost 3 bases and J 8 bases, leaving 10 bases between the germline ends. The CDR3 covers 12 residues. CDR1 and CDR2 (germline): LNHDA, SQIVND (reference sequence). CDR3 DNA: TGTGCCAGTAGTATGGAGGGTCGAGGCTACACCTTC. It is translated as CASSMEGRGYTF.